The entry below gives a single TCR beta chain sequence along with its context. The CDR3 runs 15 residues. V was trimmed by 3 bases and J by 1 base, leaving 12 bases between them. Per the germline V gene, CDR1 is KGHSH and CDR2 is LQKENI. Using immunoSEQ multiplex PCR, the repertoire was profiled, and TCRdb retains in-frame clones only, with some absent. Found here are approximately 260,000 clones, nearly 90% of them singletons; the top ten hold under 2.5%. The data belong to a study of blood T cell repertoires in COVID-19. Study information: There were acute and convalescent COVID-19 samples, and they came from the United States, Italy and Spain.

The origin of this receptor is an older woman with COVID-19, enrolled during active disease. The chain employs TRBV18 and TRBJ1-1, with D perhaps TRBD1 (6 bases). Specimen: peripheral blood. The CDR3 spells CASSPGATANTEAFF. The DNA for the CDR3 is TGTGCCAGCTCACCGGGGGCGACGGCGAACACTGAAGCTTTCTTT.